The sequence of this T cell receptor (beta chain) was determined in a study of vaccination effects on CD4 cells after COVID-19 (dated 2022 in TCRdb). General notes on the study: Each participant got two doses of an mRNA SARS-CoV-2 vaccine, either BNT162b2 or mRNA-1273. In both COVID-19 convalescent patients and infection-naive vaccine recipients, the study compared SARS-CoV-2 spike-specific CD4+ TCR repertoires from before mRNA vaccination with those from after it. Cultures from other donors in the study were sequenced using the Oncomine TCR Beta short-read assay on an Illumina iSeq 100. The full study included over 8 COVID-19 convalescent patients and a handful of SARS-CoV-2-naive healthy vaccine recipients. What the study reported, not specific to this receptor: Among healthy vaccine recipients, nearly all vaccine-induced clones were SARS-CoV-2 mono-reactive, and only 1 of 255 was cross-reactive with common cold coronaviruses. At late post-vaccination timepoints, both infection-induced and vaccine-induced clones showed marked clonal contraction, consistent with waning T cell responses. Limitations of the study were the small number of convalescent patients and the absence of early post-infection timepoints.

Regarding this clone: It has no known antigen specificity. Per-base qualities were not stored, and no clone one base away is much larger.

At the junction V is shortened by 4 bases and J by 1 base, with 17 bases in between. CDR1 and CDR2, per the germline V gene, are SGHVS and FQNEAQ. Inclusive of the bounding cysteine and phenylalanine, the CDR3 is 16 residues long. CDR3 DNA is the only sequence kept; it has 48 bases, read in frame from the first base. In the ViraFEST assay, PBMC were stimulated with viral peptide pools, and antigen-specific CD4+ T cell clonotypes were then identified by expansion using TCR sequencing. After around 10 days of culture, CD4+ T cells were isolated with the EasySep CD4+ T cell isolation kit. Negative nucleocapsid antibody results before and after vaccination confirmed that the healthy vaccine recipients had no prior SARS-CoV-2 infection. Two million PBMC per well were cultured in IMDM with about 4.8% human AB serum, 10 IU/ml IL-2 and gentamicin, plus 10 ug/ml peptides. On days 3 and 7, half of the culture medium was replaced with fresh IL-2-containing medium. Unless noted otherwise, every peptide stimulation condition was cultured in triplicate wells. PBMC were separated from whole blood using Ficoll-Paque Plus gradient centrifugation and were then either cryopreserved at -140C or used fresh. The spike proteins of SARS-CoV-2 and of the common cold coronaviruses HCoV-NL63, HCoV-OC43 and HCoV-229E were spanned by overlapping peptide pools. The QIAamp micro DNA kit was used to extract genomic DNA from the cultured CD4+ T cells.

Libraries came from the immunoSEQ multiplex PCR assay. DNA from the cultured, isolated CD4+ T cells was subjected to TCR beta CDR3 sequencing. On the study's bioinformatics: The analysis removed non-productive TCR sequences, trimmed reads to the CDR3 region, and retained only CDR3s that were 7 or more amino acids long. The MANAFEST web app was used to pick out antigen-specific clonotypes by comparing their expansion in peptide wells with that in reference cultures. To be called positive, a clone needed expansion at FDR<0.05 compared with the reference and with all other wells, an odds ratio greater than 5, and a frequency greater than 0.1% in two replicate wells. Cross-reactive clonotypes were defined as significantly expanded in SARS-CoV-2 spike wells and in at least one common cold coronavirus spike condition. Using the stringdist R package, CDR3 similarity was measured by Levenshtein distance, and unrooted trees were constructed with ape in R 3.6.1. Imported from immuneACCESS, the table was reduced by TCRdb to in-frame sequences with V and J called. These copies leave out some clones; in studies compared against another copy, an unresolved V gene accounts for under half, and the cause of the remainder is not known. V and J calls and clone size follow that table, whereas D and trimming were derived from the DNA. This sample gives 8,700 or so clones in total; about 70% of them show up just once. The ten largest clones add up to around 12% of the sample.

The sequencing here drew on CD4+ T cells from PBMCs cultured with HCoV-229E spike peptides, taken before COVID-19 vaccination. The sample's cell subset or site label, decoded: HCoV-229E spike overlapping peptide pool stimulation. Recombination linked TRBV7-8 to TRBJ2-7, and possibly TRBD2, on 5 matching bases. The TCR comes from a human donor who received a COVID-19 vaccine. The CDR3 region reads CASSSPPSGRSYEQYF. The DNA is as follows: TGTGCCAGCAGCTCTCCACCGAGCGGCCGTTCCTACGAGCAGTACTTC.